A single sample is the source of the 30 T cell receptor beta chains below, sequenced in a study of T-cell reconstitution after alpha-beta-depleted transplantation in children. For TCRbeta, the library was prepared with unique molecular identifiers. TCRdb called the PCR reads again in MiXCR, with one record for every CDR3 protein. The sample yields about 190,000 distinct CDR3 sequences, roughly 10% seen once. The sample in question was PBMCs, obtained before TCRalphabeta/CD19-depleted stem cell transplant. Receptor source: a boy aged 2-9 years with acute myeloid leukemia, due to receive a stem cell transplant.

The chain combines TRBV5-5 with TRBJ2-7; D is uncertain. The germline CDR1 and CDR2 sequences are SGHKS and YYEKEE (reference sequence). This CDR3 has 14 amino acids. V lost 4 bases and J lost 0, with 11 bases in between. In DNA, the CDR3 is TGTGCCAGCAGCCTCGGGCACGGCTCCTACGAGCAGTACTTC. Amino acid sequence: CASSLGHGSYEQYF.

The chain carries TRBV20-1 and TRBJ1-5; no reliable D call. The CDR3 runs 14 residues. Trimming took 5 bases from V and 0 from J, leaving 11 bases between them. Per germline, CDR1 DFQATT and CDR2 SNEGSKA (reference sequence). The DNA of the CDR3 is TGCAGTGCTGAGGCGGTAGATAGCAATCAGCCCCAGCATTTT. This translates into CSAEAVDSNQPQHF.

In its sample, this clonotype was seen many times. The chain is built from TRBV20-1 and TRBJ2-5, with TRBD2 identical over 10 bases. The germline V gene has CDR1 DFQATT and CDR2 SNEGSKA (reference sequence). The CDR3 totals 15 residues. The V segment lost 6 bases and the J segment 0 bases; nucleotides outside the gene matches: 7. Here the CDR3 reads CSAPGTSAYQETQYF. For the CDR3, the DNA is TGCAGTGCGCCCGGGACTAGCGCGTACCAAGAGACCCAGTACTTC.

This clonotype was detected a few times. This chain connects TRBV3-1 to TRBJ2-2; TRBD2 matches at 7 bases. Trimming took 4 bases from V and 5 from J; bases not matched to a gene: 7. The CDR3 has 15 residues. CDR1 LGHDT and CDR2 YNNKEL come from the germline V gene (reference sequence). CDR3 nucleotides: TGTGCCAGCAGCCCCCAGCCACTAGCGACCGGGGAGCTGTTTTTT. Its protein product is CASSPQPLATGELFF. Complete variable domain (other parts from reference TRBV3-1 and TRBJ2-2): DTAVSQTPKYLVTQMGNDKSIKCEQNLGHDTMYWYKQDSKKFLKIMFSYNNKELIINETVPNRFSPKSPDKAHLNLHINSLELGDSAVYFCASSPQPLATGELFFGEGSRLTVL.

This clonotype was found many times. The chain couples TRBV3-1 to TRBJ2-1, with 8 bases that match TRBD2. The germline V gene has CDR1 LGHDT and CDR2 YNNKEL (reference sequence). J was trimmed by 4 bases and V by 0 bases; bases with no gene match: 14. The length of the CDR3 is 19 residues. CDR3 loop: CASSQDEGQAGEFYNEQFF. CDR3 bases: TGTGCCAGCAGCCAAGACGAAGGGCAAGCGGGAGAATTTTACAATGAGCAGTTCTTC.

This clonotype was seen many times. The rearrangement joins TRBV20-1 to TRBJ2-3, with 7 bases fitting TRBD2. Unmatched junction bases numbered 15, after V lost 5 bases and J lost 4 bases. The CDR3 consists of 16 residues. From germline, CDR1 is DFQATT and CDR2 SNEGSKA (reference sequence). CDR3 nucleotides: TGCAGTGCTTGGTTGGGGACTACAGAGCGGGCAGATACGCAGTATTTT. Translation: CSAWLGTTERADTQYF.

The table lists this clonotype with many counts. The chain is built from TRBV20-1 and TRBJ1-2, with D tentatively TRBD1 (5 bases). The CDR3 covers 13 residues. Germline-derived CDR1 and CDR2 are DFQATT and SNEGSKA (reference sequence). Trimming took off 3 bases at V and 3 bases at J, with 11 bases between the two ends. This CDR3 reads CSARVGTDYGYTF. The CDR3 region has the DNA TGCAGTGCTAGGGTAGGGACGGACTATGGCTACACCTTC.

The chain joins TRBV11-2 to TRBJ2-2; D perhaps matches TRBD1 (6 bases). CDR3 length: 17 amino acids. Germline assignment: CDR1 SGHAT and CDR2 FQNNGV. V gave up 5 bases and J gave up 2 bases, with 18 bases separating them. The CDR3 protein is CASSTPRRDTNTGELFF. The CDR3, as DNA: TGTGCCAGCAGCACTCCGCGCCGGGACACCAACACCGGGGAGCTGTTTTTT.

This clonotype was observed at least ten times. The J gene is TRBJ2-7, the V gene TRBV6-1; 7 bases are shared with TRBD1. From germline, CDR1 is MNHNS and CDR2 SASEGT. This CDR3 has 14 amino acids. The J segment lost 4 bases and the V segment lost 6 bases, leaving 9 bases of the junction unmatched. This CDR3 is CASRMTGFTYEQYF. The CDR3 nucleotides are TGTGCCAGCAGGATGACAGGGTTTACGTACGAGCAGTACTTC.

Remarks on this clonotype: This may stem from a read error, because a much larger clone lies one nucleotide away. Since no conserved phenylalanine or tryptophan closes the CDR3, a read error is the likely cause. The chain is built from TRBV9 and TRBJ2-4, with 8 bases fitting TRBD2. The trim removed 3 bases at V and 5 bases at J, leaving 7 bases unmatched. Germline V lookup: CDR1 SGDLS, CDR2 YYNGEE. The CDR3 loop spans 15 amino acids. CDR3 nucleotides: TGTGCCAGCAGCGCTCATGCGGGGGGACAAAACATTCAGTACCTC. Protein: CASSAHAGGQNIQYL.

Turning to this clonotype: Since a much larger clone is just one base distant, this may be a read error. This chain links TRBV20-1 with TRBJ1-1; TRBD1 is a possible D gene (5 bases). The CDR3 is 12 residues long. Germline CDR1 DFQATT, CDR2 SNEGSKA (reference sequence). The V gene lost 1 base and the J gene lost 12 bases, with 15 bases spanning the gap. CDR3 nucleotides: TGCAGTGCTAGAGCGGACATCGATAGGACTTTCTTT. Its protein product is CSARADIDRTFF.

In this sample, this clonotype turned up many times. J is TRBJ1-6 and V is TRBV28; tentative D call: TRBD1 (6 bases). The V gene lost 4 bases and the J gene lost 0 bases, with 10 bases spanning the gap. Germline CDR1 MDHEN, CDR2 SYDVKM. The CDR3 spans 16 residues. CDR3 loop: CASSSRDTSYNSPLHF. CDR3 in DNA: TGTGCCAGCAGTTCCCGGGACACCTCCTATAATTCACCCCTCCACTTT.

This clonotype has ten or more counts. V and J are TRBV5-5 and TRBJ2-1; maybe TRBD1 (6 bases). The CDR3 is 16 residues long. The V and J ends lost 4 bases and 3 bases respectively, with 17 bases between them. The V gene's germline CDR1 is SGHKS and CDR2 YYEKEE (reference sequence). CDR3: CASSMTGVVYYNEQFF. Here the CDR3 DNA reads TGTGCCAGCAGCATGACAGGCGTCGTCTACTACAATGAGCAGTTCTTC.

There are many counts of this clonotype. The J gene is TRBJ2-1, the V gene TRBV7-9, with 13 bases identical to TRBD2. Losses at the gene ends were 6 bases for V and 9 bases for J; bases not matched to a gene: 14. In germline, CDR1 is SEHNR, CDR2 FQNEAQ (reference sequence). The CDR3 is 17 amino acids. The CDR3 nucleotides read TGTGCCAGCAGTCATGAACTAGCGGGAGGGGGTTTTGCTGAGCAGTTCTTC. This translates into CASSHELAGGGFAEQFF.

The V and J genes are TRBV10-2 and TRBJ2-1; 7 nucleotides align to TRBD2. Germline trimming cut 3 bases from V and 6 bases from J; bases unmatched to any gene: 5. The CDR3 is 14 residues long. Germline V lookup: CDR1 WSHSY, CDR2 SAAADI. The CDR3, as DNA: TGCGCCAGCAGTGACCCGACTAGCCCCAATGAGCAGTTCTTC. Its protein product is CASSDPTSPNEQFF.

This clonotype was recorded at least ten times. The gene calls are TRBV6-1 and TRBJ2-5, with 14 bases aligning to TRBD2. The CDR3 totals 15 residues. CDR1 and CDR2 from the germline V gene are MNHNS and SASEGT. With V trimmed by 6 bases and J by 4 bases, 4 bases remained unmatched. The CDR3: CASRTSGGDGETQYF. CDR3 nucleotides: TGTGCCAGCAGGACTAGCGGGGGGGATGGAGAGACCCAGTACTTC.

The table lists this clonotype with a few counts. This CDR3 reads CASSQGHYEQYV. Here the CDR3 DNA reads TGCGCCAGCAGCCAAGGACACTACGAGCAGTACGTC. The chain has TRBV4-1 and TRBJ2-7; no clear D. CDR1 is MGHRA, CDR2 YSYEKL, per germline. The V gene lost 1 base and the J gene lost 3 bases, with 4 bases spanning the gap. CDR3 size: 12 residues.

This clonotype was observed at least ten times. CDR3 in amino acids: CASSQKDSSYEQYF. In DNA, the CDR3 is TGCGCCAGCAGCCAAAAGGACAGCTCCTACGAGCAGTACTTC. The genes are TRBV4-1 and TRBJ2-7; TRBD1 is a possible D gene (6 bases). This CDR3 has 14 residues. Per the germline V gene, CDR1 is MGHRA and CDR2 is YSYEKL. V gave up 2 bases and J gave up 0 bases, with 8 bases separating them.

This clonotype was observed many times. The gene calls are TRBV11-2 and TRBJ1-2, with TRBD1 as a possible D gene (6 bases). This CDR3 region has 13 residues. Germline V gives CDR1 SGHAT, CDR2 FQNNGV. V lost 10 bases and J 4 bases, leaving 16 bases between the germline ends. CDR3 coding DNA: TGTGCCATCCGGGGGGGGGCTTCCTATGGCTACACCTTC. Amino acids: CAIRGGASYGYTF.

This clonotype occurred many times. The rearrangement links TRBV20-1 to TRBJ1-2; D is uncertain. The V gene lost 0 bases and the J gene lost 5 bases, with 7 bases spanning the gap. This CDR3 spans 12 amino acids. CDR1 is DFQATT, CDR2 SNEGSKA, per germline (reference sequence). In nucleotides, the CDR3 is TGCAGTGCTAGAGACAGGCTTTATGGCTACACCTTC. It yields the protein CSARDRLYGYTF.

This clonotype was seen at least ten times. The rearrangement links TRBV4-1 to TRBJ2-2; D is ambiguous. The germline V gene encodes CDR1 MGHRA and CDR2 YSYEKL. The V gene lost 1 base and the J gene lost 8 bases, with 8 bases spanning the gap. This CDR3 comprises 13 residues. Here the CDR3 DNA reads TGCGCCAGCAGCCAAGGAGCGTCTGGGGAGCTGTTTTTT. Translated: CASSQGASGELFF.

This clonotype has a count of ten or more. The rearrangement links TRBV28 to TRBJ1-4; weak D call: TRBD1 (5 bases). This CDR3 has 13 amino acids. The germline gives CDR1 MDHEN, CDR2 SYDVKM. V dropped 8 bases and J dropped 7 bases, with 14 bases sitting between them. In DNA form, the CDR3 reads TGTGCCAGCTGGACAAGGACGATTGAAAAACTGTTTTTT. Its protein product is CASWTRTIEKLFF.

As for this clonotype: A much larger clone differs by one base, so this may be a read error. DNA of the CDR3: TGCAGTGCTAGCGGTGTCGGTCAGCCCCCGCATTTT. Translated, it gives CSASGVGQPPHF. V gene TRBV20-1 combines with J gene TRBJ1-5, with D unresolved. CDR1 and CDR2 from the germline V gene are DFQATT and SNEGSKA (reference sequence). This CDR3 spans 12 amino acids.

This clonotype was seen more than once but under ten times. One end of the junction is discordant with germline, which a read error may explain. The rearrangement joins TRBV20-1 to TRBJ1-2; D is ambiguous. This CDR3 has 13 amino acids. The V gene's germline CDR1 is DFQATT and CDR2 SNEGSKA (reference sequence). CDR3 sequence (DNA): TGCAGTGGTAGAGAAAACCACAACTATGGCTACACCTTC. It specifies CSGRENHNYGYTF.

This clonotype has at least ten counts. The J gene is TRBJ2-3, the V gene TRBV20-1, with TRBD1 matching over 12 bases. Per the germline V gene, CDR1 is DFQATT and CDR2 is SNEGSKA (reference sequence). Trimming took 6 bases from V and 5 from J; bases not matched to a gene: 3. There are 13 residues in the CDR3. The CDR3 DNA is TGCAGTGCCTGGGACAGGGGGCGAGATACGCAGTATTTT. Translating gives CSAWDRGRDTQYF.

This clonotype was seen ten or more times. The chain is built from TRBV3-1 and TRBJ1-4; D remains unclear. The V and J ends lost 1 base and 5 bases respectively, with 8 bases between them. Germline V lookup: CDR1 LGHDT, CDR2 YNNKEL (reference sequence). The CDR3 consists of 14 residues. The chain's CDR3 is CASSQGSRNEKLFF. In DNA form, the CDR3 reads TGTGCCAGCAGCCAAGGCAGTCGAAATGAAAAACTGTTTTTT.

This clonotype was counted ten times or more. The V gene is TRBV20-1, the J gene TRBJ2-3, with TRBD1 as a possible D gene (5 bases). V lost 7 bases and J 1 base, leaving 6 bases between the germline ends. The CDR3 is 11 amino acids. Germline assignment: CDR1 DFQATT and CDR2 SNEGSKA (reference sequence). The CDR3, as DNA: TGCAGTGTCAGGGGCACAGATACGCAGTATTTT. It translates to CSVRGTDTQYF.

Ten or more counts support this clonotype. V and J are TRBV20-1 and TRBJ2-5; the D gene is possibly TRBD1 (5 bases). Per germline, CDR1 DFQATT and CDR2 SNEGSKA (reference sequence). V lost 3 bases, J lost 1 base, and 9 bases lay in between. The CDR3 covers 13 residues. The CDR3: CSASTGLQETQYF. In DNA, the CDR3 is TGCAGTGCTAGTACAGGCCTCCAAGAGACCCAGTACTTC.

This clonotype was seen many times. V and J are TRBV10-3 and TRBJ2-5, with 7 bases identical to TRBD2. V lost 2 bases and J lost 11; bases outside the gene matches: 8. The CDR3 runs to 13 residues. Germline assignment: CDR1 ENHRY and CDR2 SYGVKD. CDR3 nucleotide sequence: TGTGCCATCAGTGAGAGCGGGATAACCACTCAGTACTTC. Encoded protein: CAISESGITTQYF.

This clonotype was recorded many times. J is TRBJ2-4 and V is TRBV12-5; either TRBD1 or TRBD2 may fit D (5 bases each). With 0 bases removed from V and 0 bases from J, the gap between germline ends came to 12 bases. This CDR3 is 17 amino acids long. In germline, CDR1 is LGHNT, CDR2 FRNRAP. The CDR3 loop reads CASGLVVTGLAKNIQYF. The CDR3 DNA is TGTGCTAGTGGTTTGGTGGTTACGGGGCTAGCCAAAAACATTCAGTACTTC.